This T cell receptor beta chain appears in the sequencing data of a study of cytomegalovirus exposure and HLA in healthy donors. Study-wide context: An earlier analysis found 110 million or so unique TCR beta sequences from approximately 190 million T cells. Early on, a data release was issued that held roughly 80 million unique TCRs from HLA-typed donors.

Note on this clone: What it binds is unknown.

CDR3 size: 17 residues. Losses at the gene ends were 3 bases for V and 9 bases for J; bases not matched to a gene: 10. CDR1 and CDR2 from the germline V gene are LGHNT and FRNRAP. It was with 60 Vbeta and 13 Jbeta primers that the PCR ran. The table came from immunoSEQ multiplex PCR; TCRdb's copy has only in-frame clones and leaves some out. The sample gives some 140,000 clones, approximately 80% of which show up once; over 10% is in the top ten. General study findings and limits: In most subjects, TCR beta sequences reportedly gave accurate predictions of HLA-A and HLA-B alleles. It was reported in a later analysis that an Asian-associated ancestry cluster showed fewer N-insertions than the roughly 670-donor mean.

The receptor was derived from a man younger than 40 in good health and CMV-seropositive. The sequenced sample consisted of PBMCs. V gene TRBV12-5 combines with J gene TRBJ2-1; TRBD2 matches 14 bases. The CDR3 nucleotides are TGTGCTAGTGGTTTCTCCGGGACTAGCGGGAGTCGGGGTGAGCAGTTCTTC. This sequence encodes CASGFSGTSGSRGEQFF. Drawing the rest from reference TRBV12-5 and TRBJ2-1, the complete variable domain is DARVTQTPRHKVTEMGQEVTMRCQPILGHNTVFWYRQTMMQGLELLAYFRNRAPLDDSGMPKDRFSAEMPDATLATLKIQPSEPRDSAVYFCASGFSGTSGSRGEQFFGPGTRLTVL.